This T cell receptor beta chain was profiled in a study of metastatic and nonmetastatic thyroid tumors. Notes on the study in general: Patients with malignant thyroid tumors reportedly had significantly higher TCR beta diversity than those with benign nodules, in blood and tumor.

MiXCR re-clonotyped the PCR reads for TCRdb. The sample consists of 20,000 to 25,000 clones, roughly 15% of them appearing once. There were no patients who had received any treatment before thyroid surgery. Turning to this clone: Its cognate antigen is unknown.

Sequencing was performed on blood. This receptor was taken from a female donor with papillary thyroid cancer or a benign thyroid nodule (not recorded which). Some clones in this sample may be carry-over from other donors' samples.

The CDR3, as DNA: TGCAGTGCTAGAGATAGTGGAGCAGGGGCGGATGAGCAGTACTTC. It yields the protein CSARDSGAGADEQYF. V is TRBV20-1 and J is TRBJ2-7, with a weak D call TRBD1 (6 bases). Germline V lookup: CDR1 DFQATT, CDR2 SNEGSKA (reference sequence). The CDR3 has 15 residues. V lost 0 bases to trimming and J lost 7 bases, with 19 bases between them.